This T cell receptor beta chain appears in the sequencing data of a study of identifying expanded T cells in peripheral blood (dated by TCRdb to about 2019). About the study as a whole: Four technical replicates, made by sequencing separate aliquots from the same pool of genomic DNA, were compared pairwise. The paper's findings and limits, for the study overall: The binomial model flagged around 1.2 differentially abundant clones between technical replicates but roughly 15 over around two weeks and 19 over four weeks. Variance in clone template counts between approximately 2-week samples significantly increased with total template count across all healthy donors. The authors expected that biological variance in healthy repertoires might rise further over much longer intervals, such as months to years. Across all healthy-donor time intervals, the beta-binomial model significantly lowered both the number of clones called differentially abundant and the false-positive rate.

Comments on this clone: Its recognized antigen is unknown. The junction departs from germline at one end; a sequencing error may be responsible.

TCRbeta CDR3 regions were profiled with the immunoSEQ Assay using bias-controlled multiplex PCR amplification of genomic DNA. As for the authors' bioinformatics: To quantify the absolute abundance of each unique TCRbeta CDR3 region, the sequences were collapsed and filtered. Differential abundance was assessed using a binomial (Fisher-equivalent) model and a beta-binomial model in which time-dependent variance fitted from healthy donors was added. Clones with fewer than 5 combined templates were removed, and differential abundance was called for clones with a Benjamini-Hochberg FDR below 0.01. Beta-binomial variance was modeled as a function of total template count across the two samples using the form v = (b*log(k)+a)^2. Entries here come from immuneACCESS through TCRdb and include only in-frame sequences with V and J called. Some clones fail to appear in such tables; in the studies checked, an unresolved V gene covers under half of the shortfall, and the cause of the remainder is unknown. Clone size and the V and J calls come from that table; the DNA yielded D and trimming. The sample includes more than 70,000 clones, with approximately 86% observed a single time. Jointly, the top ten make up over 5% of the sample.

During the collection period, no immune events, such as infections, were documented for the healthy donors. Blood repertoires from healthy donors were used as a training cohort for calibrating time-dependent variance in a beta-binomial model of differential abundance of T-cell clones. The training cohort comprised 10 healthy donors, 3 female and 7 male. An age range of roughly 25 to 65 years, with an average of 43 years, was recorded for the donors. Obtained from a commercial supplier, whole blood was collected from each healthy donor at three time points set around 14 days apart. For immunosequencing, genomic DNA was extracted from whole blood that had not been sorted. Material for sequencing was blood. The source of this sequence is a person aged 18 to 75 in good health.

The bases read TGTGCCAGCAGTTTAGCCCCTAGTGTGCCGAGCAATCAGCCCCAGCATTTT. Its coded protein is CASSLAPSVPSNQPQHF. This receptor chain uses TRBV7-2 and TRBJ1-5, with the D gene call left open. CDR1 and CDR2 are read off the germline V gene as SGHTA and FQGNSA. There are 17 amino acids in the CDR3, from cysteine to phenylalanine inclusive. Left in the record is the CDR3 DNA by itself, 51 bases read in frame from the first base. The full variable domain, with segments outside the CDR3 supplied by the reference TRBV7-2 and TRBJ1-5 proteins, appears as GAGVSQSPSNKVTEKGKDVELRCDPISGHTALYWYRQSLGQGLEFLIYFQGNSAPDKSGLPSDRFSAERTGGSVSTLTIQRTQQEDSAVYLCASSLAPSVPSNQPQHFGDGTRLSIL.